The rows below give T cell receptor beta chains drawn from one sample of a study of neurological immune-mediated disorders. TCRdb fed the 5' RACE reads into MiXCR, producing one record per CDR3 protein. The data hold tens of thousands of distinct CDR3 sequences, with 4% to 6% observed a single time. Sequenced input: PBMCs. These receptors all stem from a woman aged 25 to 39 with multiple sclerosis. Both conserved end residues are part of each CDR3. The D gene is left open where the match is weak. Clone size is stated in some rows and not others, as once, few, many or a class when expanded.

cdr3_aa: CASRRTGGTDTQYF
cdr3_nt: TGTGCCAGCAGAAGGACGGGGGGCACAGATACGCAGTATTTT
d_call: -
j_call: TRBJ2-3
clone_size: few
v_call: TRBV12-3/TRBV12-4

cdr3_aa: CATSDSTSGGLNEQFF
cdr3_nt: TGTGCCACCAGTGATTCAACTAGCGGGGGGTTGAATGAGCAGTTCTTC
d_call: TRBD2
j_call: TRBJ2-1
clone_size: many
v_call: TRBV24-1

cdr3_aa: CSAPDATASTDTQYF
cdr3_nt: TGCAGTGCACCAGACGCTACAGCCAGCACAGATACGCAGTATTTT
d_call: -
j_call: TRBJ2-3
clone_size: -
v_call: TRBV20-1

cdr3_aa: CASGVGGRMVEQFF
cdr3_nt: TGTGCCAGCGGGGTGGGAGGCCGAATGGTGGAGCAGTTCTTC
d_call: -
j_call: TRBJ2-1
clone_size: many
v_call: TRBV7-9

cdr3_aa: CASSYSLFDSYEQYF
cdr3_nt: TGTGCCAGCAGTTACTCCCTTTTCGATTCCTACGAGCAGTACTTC
d_call: -
j_call: TRBJ2-7
clone_size: many
v_call: TRBV6-5

cdr3_aa: CAISEFAAATQYF
cdr3_nt: TGTGCCATCAGTGAGTTTGCGGCCGCTACGCAGTATTTT
d_call: -
j_call: TRBJ2-3
clone_size: many
v_call: TRBV10-3

cdr3_aa: CASETGGGYGYTF
cdr3_nt: TGCGCCAGCGAGACAGGGGGTGGCTATGGCTACACCTTC
d_call: TRBD1
j_call: TRBJ1-2
clone_size: many
v_call: TRBV5-1

cdr3_aa: CASSLTGGSEAFF
cdr3_nt: TGCGCCAGCAGTTTGACGGGGGGTTCGGAAGCTTTCTTT
d_call: -
j_call: TRBJ1-1
clone_size: -
v_call: TRBV10-2

cdr3_aa: CASSLDNPNTEAFF
cdr3_nt: TGCGCCAGCAGCCTCGACAATCCGAACACTGAAGCTTTCTTT
d_call: -
j_call: TRBJ1-1
clone_size: -
v_call: TRBV5-1

cdr3_aa: CASSSTGGGRNEQFF
cdr3_nt: TGTGCCAGCAGCAGTACAGGGGGAGGGAGAAATGAGCAGTTCTTC
d_call: -
j_call: TRBJ2-1
clone_size: many
v_call: TRBV5-5

cdr3_aa: CASSLGGVVNTEAFF
cdr3_nt: TGCGCCAGCAGCTTGGGAGGGGTGGTGAACACTGAAGCTTTCTTT
d_call: -
j_call: TRBJ1-1
clone_size: few
v_call: TRBV5-1

cdr3_aa: CASSQDGDRRSYNEQFF
cdr3_nt: TGCGCCAGCAGCCAAGATGGGGACAGACGCTCCTACAATGAGCAGTTCTTC
d_call: TRBD1
j_call: TRBJ2-1
clone_size: many
v_call: TRBV4-1

cdr3_aa: CASSLVAGRTNEQFF
cdr3_nt: TGCGCCAGCAGCTTGGTGGCAGGCCGCACCAATGAGCAGTTCTTC
d_call: -
j_call: TRBJ2-1
clone_size: many
v_call: TRBV5-1

cdr3_aa: CASSMGLAGGETQYF
cdr3_nt: TGTGCCAGCAGCATGGGACTAGCGGGGGGAGAGACCCAGTACTTC
d_call: TRBD2
j_call: TRBJ2-5
clone_size: few
v_call: TRBV9

cdr3_aa: CASSPPTDYKLFF
cdr3_nt: TGTGCCAGCTCACCACCGACGGACTATAAACTGTTTTTT
d_call: -
j_call: TRBJ1-4
clone_size: many
v_call: TRBV18

cdr3_aa: CAISADPGLAGGFGETQYF
cdr3_nt: TGTGCCATCAGTGCCGACCCGGGACTAGCGGGGGGGTTCGGCGAGACCCAGTACTTC
d_call: TRBD2
j_call: TRBJ2-5
clone_size: many
v_call: TRBV10-3

cdr3_aa: CASSATGTGGPNTNTEAFF
cdr3_nt: TGCGCCAGCAGCGCGACCGGGACAGGGGGCCCTAATACGAACACTGAAGCTTTCTTT
d_call: TRBD1
j_call: TRBJ1-1
clone_size: many
v_call: TRBV5-1

cdr3_aa: CSVGPGGEMTQYF
cdr3_nt: TGCAGCGTTGGGCCAGGGGGCGAAATGACCCAGTACTTC
d_call: TRBD1
j_call: TRBJ2-5
clone_size: many
v_call: TRBV29-1

cdr3_aa: CASRQDSGNIQYF
cdr3_nt: TGCGCCAGTCGACAGGATTCGGGAAACATTCAGTACTTC
d_call: -
j_call: TRBJ2-4
clone_size: few
v_call: TRBV5-1

cdr3_aa: CSARDDRGANQPQHF
cdr3_nt: TGCAGTGCTAGAGATGACCGCGGGGCCAATCAGCCCCAGCATTTT
d_call: -
j_call: TRBJ1-5
clone_size: many
v_call: TRBV20-1

cdr3_aa: CASSRLGIDEQYF
cdr3_nt: TGTGCCAGCAGTAGGCTGGGGATTGACGAGCAGTACTTC
d_call: -
j_call: TRBJ2-7
clone_size: many
v_call: TRBV7-2

cdr3_aa: CASSLWTSGNQETQYF
cdr3_nt: TGTGCCAGCAGTTTATGGACTAGCGGGAACCAAGAGACCCAGTACTTC
d_call: TRBD2
j_call: TRBJ2-5
clone_size: many
v_call: TRBV28

cdr3_aa: CASSPRGRDRDYNSPLHF
cdr3_nt: TGTGCCAGCAGTCCGCGGGGTCGTGACAGGGACTATAATTCACCCCTCCACTTT
d_call: TRBD1
j_call: TRBJ1-6
clone_size: -
v_call: TRBV27

cdr3_aa: CSVAQGNTEAFF
cdr3_nt: TGCAGCGTTGCCCAGGGGAACACTGAAGCTTTCTTT
d_call: -
j_call: TRBJ1-1
clone_size: many
v_call: TRBV29-1

cdr3_aa: CASSPTVSYGYTF
cdr3_nt: TGTGCCAGCAGTCCGACAGTAAGCTATGGCTACACCTTC
d_call: -
j_call: TRBJ1-2
clone_size: many
v_call: TRBV12-3/TRBV12-4

cdr3_aa: CASSLGQGFENTAAFF
cdr3_nt: TGCGCCAGCAGCCTAGGACAGGGCTTTGAGAACACTGCAGCTTTCTTT
d_call: TRBD1
j_call: TRBJ1-1
clone_size: -
v_call: TRBV5-1

cdr3_aa: CASSLRLGDGYTF
cdr3_nt: TGTGCCAGCAGCTTACGATTGGGGGATGGCTACACCTTC
d_call: -
j_call: TRBJ1-2
clone_size: many
v_call: TRBV7-8

cdr3_aa: CASSAYGGLGTEAFF
cdr3_nt: TGCGCCAGCAGCGCGTATGGGGGGCTGGGGACTGAAGCTTTCTTT
d_call: -
j_call: TRBJ1-1
clone_size: many
v_call: TRBV5-1

cdr3_aa: CASSQEVAVNEQFF
cdr3_nt: TGTGCCAGCAGCCAAGAAGTAGCGGTGAATGAGCAGTTCTTC
d_call: -
j_call: TRBJ2-1
clone_size: many
v_call: TRBV4-2

cdr3_aa: CATSRVATDTDTQYF
cdr3_nt: TGTGCCACCAGCAGAGTGGCAACCGACACAGATACGCAGTATTTT
d_call: -
j_call: TRBJ2-3
clone_size: -
v_call: TRBV15

cdr3_aa: CASSQASNEQFF
cdr3_nt: TGTGCCAGCAGCCAGGCTTCCAATGAGCAGTTCTTC
d_call: -
j_call: TRBJ2-1
clone_size: few
v_call: TRBV7-6

cdr3_aa: CASSLGGLESNEQFF
cdr3_nt: TGCGCCAGCAGCCTGGGGGGGTTGGAATCCAATGAGCAGTTCTTC
d_call: TRBD2
j_call: TRBJ2-1
clone_size: many
v_call: TRBV5-1

cdr3_aa: CSAPPQRDYNEQFF
cdr3_nt: TGCAGTGCTCCCCCCCAGCGGGATTACAATGAGCAGTTCTTC
d_call: TRBD2
j_call: TRBJ2-1
clone_size: many
v_call: TRBV20-1

cdr3_aa: CATSVLGKGAAGANVLTF
cdr3_nt: TGTGCCACCAGCGTCCTGGGGAAGGGGGCGGCCGGGGCCAACGTCCTGACTTTC
d_call: TRBD1
j_call: TRBJ2-6
clone_size: many
v_call: TRBV15

cdr3_aa: CASSPGQGSRSPLHF
cdr3_nt: TGTGCCAGCTCACCGGGACAGGGCTCTAGATCACCCCTCCACTTT
d_call: TRBD1
j_call: TRBJ1-6
clone_size: many
v_call: TRBV18

cdr3_aa: CASSQGPLAGSSYNEQFF
cdr3_nt: TGTGCCAGCAGCCAAGGACCTCTAGCGGGGAGCTCCTACAATGAGCAGTTCTTC
d_call: TRBD2
j_call: TRBJ2-1
clone_size: many
v_call: TRBV3-1

cdr3_aa: CSANVGPSNEKLFF
cdr3_nt: TGCAGTGCTAATGTCGGGCCCTCTAATGAAAAACTGTTTTTT
d_call: -
j_call: TRBJ1-4
clone_size: many
v_call: TRBV20-1